Listed here are 31 T cell receptor beta chains from one sample, sequenced in a study of OX40 agonist ivuxolimab in advanced cancers. Sequencing used immunoSEQ multiplex PCR; TCRdb keeps in-frame clones, though not all of them. The repertoire holds about 46,000 clones, with about 91% as singletons. The starting material was CD4+ or CD8+ T cells sorted from blood, obtained in a trial of the OX40 agonist ivuxolimab. The receptor source for this set is an adult with an advanced solid tumor such as melanoma, head and neck, liver or kidney cancer.

The V and J genes are TRBV5-4 and TRBJ2-7; possibly TRBD1 for D (6 bases). CDR1 and CDR2 from the germline V gene are SGHNT and YYREEE (reference sequence). The CDR3 spans 14 residues. Trimming shortened V by 1 base and J by 0 bases, and 8 bases separated the two germline ends. The DNA of the CDR3 is TGTGCCAGCAGCTTGACAGGGCACTCCTACGAGCAGTACTTC. This codes for CASSLTGHSYEQYF. The complete variable domain, with remaining parts taken from reference TRBV5-4 and TRBJ2-7, reads ETGVTQSPTHLIKTRGQQVTLRCSSQSGHNTVSWYQQALGQGPQFIFQYYREEENGRGNFPPRFSGLQFPNYSSELNVNALELDDSALYLCASSLTGHSYEQYFGPGTRLTVT.

The chain combines TRBV4-3 with TRBJ1-5, with 7 bases matching TRBD1. The CDR3 is made up of 15 amino acids. J lost 6 bases, V lost 0 bases, and 5 bases had no gene match. CDR1 and CDR2 (germline): LGHNA, YSLEER. The CDR3 DNA reads TGCGCCAGCAGCCAAGACGCGACAGGGATTCAGCCCCAGCATTTT. This gives the protein CASSQDATGIQPQHF.

The chain combines TRBV7-9 with TRBJ1-6; the D is unclear. The CDR3 has 13 amino acids. Germline assignment: CDR1 SEHNR and CDR2 FQNEAQ (reference sequence). Trimming removed 5 bases from V and 8 bases from J, with 10 bases in between. The CDR3 coding sequence is TGTGCCAGCAGCCCTAGCGGGGATTCACCCCTCCACTTT. This sequence encodes CASSPSGDSPLHF.

This clone was picked up one time. The chain couples TRBV27 to TRBJ1-6, with 8 nucleotides matching TRBD1. Per germline, CDR1 MNHEY and CDR2 SMNVEV (reference sequence). The CDR3 consists of 14 residues. After removal of 3 bases from V and 7 bases from J, the junction contained 2 bases not matched to a gene. CDR3 sequence: CASSLTGVNSPLHF. The CDR3 DNA is TGTGCCAGCAGTTTGACAGGGGTAAATTCACCCCTCCACTTT.

This clone has just a few counts. The chain links TRBV7-6 to TRBJ1-1; TRBD1 is a possible D gene (5 bases). In germline, CDR1 is SGHVS, CDR2 FNYEAQ. This CDR3 has 14 residues. Trimming removed 4 bases from V and 1 base from J, with 10 bases in between. CDR3 in DNA: TGTGCCAGCAGCTACCAACAGGAGAACACTGAAGCTTTCTTT. It translates to CASSYQQENTEAFF.

The chain recombines TRBV28 with TRBJ2-5, with D possibly TRBD1 on 5 matching bases. The better agreement between TRBJ2-7 and the DNA end casts doubt on the J call. CDR1 and CDR2 (germline): MDHEN, SYDVKM. There are 14 residues in the CDR3. The CDR3 loop reads CASTPQGRLYEQYF. As DNA, the CDR3 is TGTGCCAGCACCCCGCAGGGCAGACTTTACGAGCAGTACTTC.

The chain is built from TRBV28 and TRBJ1-5, with TRBD1 matching over 12 bases. J gave up 6 bases and V 6 bases, and 12 bases lay outside the gene matches. CDR1 is MDHEN and CDR2 is SYDVKM in the germline V gene. The CDR3 covers 17 residues. This CDR3 reads CASRTPGTGGWGQPQHF. CDR3 sequence (DNA): TGTGCCAGCAGGACCCCCGGGACAGGGGGCTGGGGTCAGCCCCAGCATTTT.

The chain carries TRBV4-2 and TRBJ2-1; the match to TRBD2 covers 10 bases. J lost 4 bases, V lost 0 bases, and 6 bases had no gene match. The CDR3 is 17 amino acids. CDR1 LGHNA and CDR2 YNFKEQ come from the germline V gene. CDR3 DNA: TGTGCCAGCAGCCAAGATATAGCGGGAGGCCTATACAATGAGCAGTTCTTC. This gives the protein CASSQDIAGGLYNEQFF.

This chain uses TRBV6-5 with TRBJ2-7; no definite D call. Trimming removed 2 bases from V and 4 bases from J, with 9 bases in between. The CDR3 is 13 residues long. Germline V gives CDR1 MNHEY, CDR2 SVGAGI. DNA for the CDR3: TGTGCCAGCAGTTACGGGGAAGGGTACGAGCAGTACGTC. It translates to CASSYGEGYEQYV.

The CDR3 spells CASSKQGYEQYF. The CDR3, as DNA: TGTGCCAGCAGCAAACAGGGCTACGAGCAGTACTTC. The J gene is TRBJ2-7, the V gene TRBV5-6; D is perhaps TRBD1 (6 bases). Germline V CDR1 and CDR2: SGHDT, YYEEEE. V lost 4 bases to trimming and J lost 3 bases, with 8 bases between them. The CDR3 is made up of 12 amino acids. Variable domain in full (rest from reference TRBV5-6 and TRBJ2-7): DAGVTQSPTHLIKTRGQQVTLRCSPKSGHDTVSWYQQALGQGPQFIFQYYEEEERQRGNFPDRFSGHQFPNYSSELNVNALLLGDSALYLCASSKQGYEQYFGPGTRLTVT.

The rearrangement joins TRBV6-5 to TRBJ2-2; 7 bases align to TRBD1. CDR1 and CDR2 from the germline V gene are MNHEY and SVGAGI. The V segment lost 1 base and the J segment 4 bases; nucleotides outside the gene matches: 6. The CDR3 has 16 amino acids. CDR3: CASSYYGTDATGELFF. CDR3 in DNA: TGTGCCAGCAGTTACTACGGGACAGACGCCACCGGGGAGCTGTTTTTT.

The chain has TRBV4-3 and TRBJ2-7; TRBD2 matches 7 bases. The germline CDR1 and CDR2 sequences are LGHNA and YSLEER. Trimming removed 0 bases from V and 5 bases from J; junction bases left unmatched: 4. The CDR3 consists of 14 residues. The CDR3 sequence: CASSQDGLDDEQYF. CDR3 coding DNA: TGCGCCAGCAGCCAAGATGGACTAGATGACGAGCAGTACTTC.

The chain links TRBV11-2 to TRBJ2-2; possibly TRBD2 for D (6 bases). The CDR3 spans 16 residues. Germline V gives CDR1 SGHAT, CDR2 FQNNGV. V lost 1 base and J lost 3, with 12 bases in between. The CDR3 coding sequence is TGTGCCAGCAGCTTAGCCCGGACTACTCACACCGGGGAGCTGTTTTTT. Translated, it gives CASSLARTTHTGELFF.

J is TRBJ2-7 and V is TRBV4-3, with 9 bases aligning to TRBD2. CDR3 length: 15 residues. J gave up 6 bases and V 1 base, and 7 bases lay outside the gene matches. The germline gives CDR1 LGHNA, CDR2 YSLEER. CDR3: CASSQGAGGVGEQYF. DNA of the CDR3: TGCGCCAGCAGCCAAGGCGCGGGAGGGGTTGGCGAGCAGTACTTC.

This clone was seen a single time. The CDR3 sequence: CASSQGGWPGLFEQFF. The CDR3 DNA reads as TGCGCCAGCAGCCAGGGGGGTTGGCCAGGGTTGTTTGAGCAGTTCTTC. The chain uses TRBV4-1 and TRBJ2-1, with D perhaps TRBD2 (6 bases). V was pared by 3 bases and J by 9 bases, with 21 bases between. There are 16 residues in the CDR3. The germline V gene encodes CDR1 MGHRA and CDR2 YSYEKL.

This clone turned up a few times. J is TRBJ2-7 and V is TRBV19; a possible D gene is TRBD2 (6 bases). This CDR3 region has 13 residues. Looked up from germline, CDR1 is LNHDA and CDR2 is SQIVND (reference sequence). V was clipped by 6 bases and J by 5 bases, with 14 bases between them. In DNA form, the CDR3 reads TGTGCCAGTAGGTATGCGGGGAGCCACGAGCAGTACTTC. Amino acids: CASRYAGSHEQYF.

This chain links TRBV4-3 with TRBJ1-1, with D possibly matching TRBD1 (6 bases). The V and J ends lost 1 base and 6 bases respectively, with 15 bases between them. Germline loops: CDR1 LGHNA, CDR2 YSLEER. The CDR3 is made up of 15 amino acids. This CDR3 reads CASSQGGTGPPEAFF. DNA for the CDR3: TGCGCCAGCAGCCAAGGGGGAACAGGGCCCCCTGAAGCTTTCTTT.

For the CDR3, the DNA is TGTGCCAGCAGCTTAACGAGACAGGGGAGGAATGAGCAGTTCTTC. Translating gives CASSLTRQGRNEQFF. The rearrangement links TRBV7-3 to TRBJ2-1, with 8 bases matching TRBD1. The CDR3 contains 15 residues. The germline gives CDR1 SGHTA, CDR2 FQGTGA. Losses at the gene ends were 0 bases for V and 7 bases for J; bases not matched to a gene: 5.

The chain carries TRBV4-2 and TRBJ2-3, with 7 positions matching TRBD2. After removal of 4 bases from V and 2 bases from J, the junction contained 15 bases not matched to a gene. CDR1 is LGHNA, CDR2 YNFKEQ, per germline. The CDR3 covers 18 residues. The CDR3 here is CASSLYSREVYNTDTQYF. The CDR3 nucleotides are TGTGCCAGCAGCCTTTACTCTCGGGAGGTCTATAACACAGATACGCAGTATTTT.

This chain joins TRBV28 and TRBJ2-7; D could derive from TRBD1 or TRBD2 (5 bases each). Looked up from germline, CDR1 is MDHEN and CDR2 is SYDVKM. V was cut by 4 bases and J by 2 bases, with 12 bases left in between. The CDR3 extends over 14 amino acids. This CDR3 reads CASSSTRGPYEQYV. In DNA form, the CDR3 reads TGTGCCAGCAGTTCAACCCGGGGCCCCTACGAGCAGTACGTC.

The chain combines TRBV6-6 with TRBJ1-2; no reliable D call. The germline gives CDR1 MNHNY, CDR2 SVGAGI (reference sequence). Trimming stripped 0 bases from V and 2 bases from J, with 7 bases between. The CDR3 runs 14 residues. CDR3 coding DNA: TGTGCCAGCAGTTACTCGTTGGAGAACTATGGCTACACCTTC. Amino acids: CASSYSLENYGYTF.

The rearrangement uses TRBV29-1 and TRBJ2-7, with TRBD1 as a possible D gene (6 bases). Per germline, CDR1 SQVTM and CDR2 ANQGSEA. Trimming stripped 7 bases from V and 0 bases from J, with 10 bases between. This CDR3 comprises 12 residues. CDR3 nucleotides: TGCAGCGCCCGGGACACCTCCTACGAGCAGTACTTC. Translating it yields CSARDTSYEQYF.

This sequence joins TRBV6-5 and TRBJ2-7; D uncertain. Germline values: CDR1 MNHEY, CDR2 SVGAGI. The CDR3 length is 13 residues. Trimming left V 5 bases short and J 6 bases short, with 14 bases between. CDR3 loop: CASSLSLLGEQYF. Written as DNA, the CDR3 is TGTGCCAGCAGTCTTAGTCTCCTGGGCGAGCAGTACTTC.

V usage is TRBV4-1 and J usage is TRBJ2-1, with TRBD2 identical over 8 bases. The CDR3 spans 17 residues. Germline V gene sequence: CDR1 MGHRA, CDR2 YSYEKL. The ends lost 1 base at V and 9 bases at J; junction bases unmatched: 14. The CDR3 sequence: CASSQGTRYGGAGEQFF. The CDR3 nucleotides read TGCGCCAGCAGCCAAGGCACTAGATACGGGGGGGCGGGTGAGCAGTTCTTC.

The V gene is TRBV10-3, the J gene TRBJ2-7, with TRBD1 identical over 9 bases. V dropped 0 bases and J dropped 5; count of bases not matched to a gene: 11. Germline values: CDR1 ENHRY, CDR2 SYGVKD. This CDR3 has 17 residues. The CDR3 DNA sequence: TGTGCCATCAGTGAGTCAATGGTCGGGACAGGGCTTGACGAGCAGTACGTC. Its protein is CAISESMVGTGLDEQYV.

V usage is TRBV4-1 and J usage is TRBJ2-5; no clear D. CDR1 is MGHRA and CDR2 is YSYEKL in the germline V gene. The CDR3 is 15 residues long. Trimming removed 1 base at V and 2 bases at J, with 11 bases between. CDR3 region: CASSQAPSQQETQYF. The CDR3 coding sequence is TGCGCCAGCAGCCAAGCCCCCAGTCAGCAAGAGACCCAGTACTTC.

CDR3 protein: CASTHGDRGSGNTIYF. DNA of the CDR3: TGTGCCAGCACCCACGGGGACAGGGGGTCTGGAAACACCATATATTTT. The chain uses TRBV5-4 and TRBJ1-3; 11 positions agree with TRBD1. CDR3 size: 16 residues. Per germline, CDR1 SGHNT and CDR2 YYREEE (reference sequence). After removal of 6 bases from V and 1 base from J, the junction contained 6 bases not matched to a gene.

The chain recombines TRBV28 with TRBJ2-3; 7 bases match TRBD1. With V trimmed by 6 bases and J by 4 bases, 10 bases remained unmatched. The CDR3 length is 15 residues. CDR1 and CDR2 (germline): MDHEN, SYDVKM. In DNA, the CDR3 is TGTGCCAGCAGCCAAACAGGGGTCTCTGCAGATACGCAGTATTTT. It encodes CASSQTGVSADTQYF.

This clone was observed a few times. This sequence joins TRBV6-1 and TRBJ2-1; 7 positions match TRBD1. The junction had 5 bases not matched to a gene; V was cut back by 2 bases and J by 1 base. This CDR3 is built from 16 residues. Germline assignment: CDR1 MNHNS and CDR2 SASEGT. The DNA of the CDR3 is TGTGCCAGCAGTGAATTTAACAGGGGTTCCTACAATGAGCAGTTCTTC. Amino acid sequence: CASSEFNRGSYNEQFF.

This clone was detected a few times. The chain recombines TRBV19 with TRBJ2-7; D is unresolved. CDR1 is LNHDA, CDR2 SQIVND, per germline (reference sequence). The CDR3 runs 14 residues. Trimming left V 6 bases short and J 1 base short, with 13 bases between. DNA for the CDR3: TGTGCCAGTAGATTTACGGTTGGGTCCTACGAGCAGTACTTC. Translation: CASRFTVGSYEQYF.

The chain uses TRBV4-3 and TRBJ2-6; D is unclear. The V end lost 1 base, the J end lost 4 bases, and 8 bases lay between the germline ends. Germline CDR1 and CDR2: LGHNA and YSLEER. CDR3 length: 15 amino acids. DNA for the CDR3: TGCGCCAGCAGCCAAGGGGCGTGGGGGGCCAACGTCCTGACTTTC. Its translation is CASSQGAWGANVLTF.